One sample yielded the 20 T cell receptor beta chains listed below, sequenced in a study of blood T cell repertoires in COVID-19 (dated by TCRdb to 2018 to 2020). The library was generated by the immunoSEQ multiplex PCR assay. TCRdb provides this immuneACCESS table in a form limited to in-frame rearrangements. Some clones are lacking; in checked studies, under half of them reflect an unresolved V gene, and why the rest are absent is not known. The sample yields about 240,000 clones; 70% to 90% were counted once. Approximately 7% of the sample comes from the top ten. The sequenced sample was peripheral blood. These receptors were collected from a woman in her 70s with active or convalescent COVID-19.

The chain has TRBV18 and TRBJ2-6, with no clear D. This CDR3 has 14 residues. Looked up from germline, CDR1 is KGHSH and CDR2 is LQKENI. V was shortened by 6 bases and J by 2 bases, with 8 bases between the two germline ends. CDR3 in DNA: TGTGCCAGCTCTTCCTCTCCTGGGGCCAACGTCCTGACTTTC. Protein product: CASSSSPGANVLTF.

CDR3 protein: CASTQFGRGGAATGELFF. CDR3 DNA: TGTGCCAGCACCCAGTTTGGACGAGGGGGAGCGGCCACCGGGGAGCTGTTTTTT. The genes are TRBV27 and TRBJ2-2; TRBD1 is a possible D gene (6 bases). Deletions cut 7 bases from V and 4 bases from J, with 25 bases between. Germline V gene data show CDR1 as MNHEY and CDR2 as SMNVEV (reference sequence). The CDR3 has 18 residues.

This chain links TRBV6-5 with TRBJ2-5, with D possibly being TRBD1 (6 bases). This CDR3 spans 14 amino acids. Germline V gene lookup returns CDR1 MNHEY and CDR2 SVGAGI. Trimming took off 0 bases at V and 7 bases at J, with 12 bases between the two ends. The CDR3, as DNA: TGTGCCAGCAGTTACTCGAGGGACATTATGACCCAGTACTTC. This sequence encodes CASSYSRDIMTQYF.

This clone appeared once. At one end, the junction sequence differs from germline, possibly due to a read error. The V call is TRBV9, the J call TRBJ1-3; D gene unclear. The germline gives CDR1 SGDLS, CDR2 YYNGEE. The CDR3 totals 16 residues. CDR3 bases: TGTGCCAGCAGCGTAGGGAGCGGAGGGTCTGCAAACACCATATATTTT. Amino acid sequence: CASSVGSGGSANTIYF.

The V call is TRBV9, the J call TRBJ2-7, with D tentatively TRBD1 (5 bases). The ends were cut back, 4 bases at V and 0 bases at J, with 14 bases in the middle. CDR1 SGDLS and CDR2 YYNGEE come from the germline V gene. This CDR3 contains 15 residues. CDR3 residues: CASSRLQGFSYEQYF. CDR3 nucleotide sequence: TGTGCCAGCAGCAGACTCCAGGGATTCTCCTACGAGCAGTACTTC.

The rearrangement joins TRBV4-2 to TRBJ2-5, with D tentatively TRBD2 (7 bases). The CDR3 is 15 amino acids. V dropped 1 base and J dropped 5 bases, with 14 bases sitting between them. CDR1 LGHNA and CDR2 YNFKEQ come from the germline V gene. In nucleotides, the CDR3 is TGTGCCAGCAGCCAAGGACGGGGGGCCGGGGAGACCCAGTACTTC. Its translation: CASSQGRGAGETQYF.

The chain couples TRBV28 to TRBJ2-7; possible D gene TRBD1, 6 bases. CDR3 length: 15 residues. Germline CDR1 reads MDHEN; CDR2 reads SYDVKM. Trimming removed 2 bases at V and 3 bases at J, with 14 bases between. The DNA of the CDR3 is TGTGCCAGCAGTTTAGGCTCACAGGGAGTCTACGAGCAGTACTTC. Its protein product is CASSLGSQGVYEQYF.

This clone has only a few counts. The chain has TRBV7-2 and TRBJ2-4; 8 nucleotides agree with TRBD1. This CDR3 comprises 13 residues. J gave up 6 bases and V 3 bases, and 1 base lay outside the gene matches. The germline V gene has CDR1 SGHTA and CDR2 FQGNSA. The CDR3 nucleotides read TGTGCCAGCAGCTTCGACAGGGGAAACATTCAGTACTTC. Translation: CASSFDRGNIQYF. Using reference TRBV7-2 and TRBJ2-4 for the parts outside the CDR3, the full variable domain is GAGVSQSPSNKVTEKGKDVELRCDPISGHTALYWYRQSLGQGLEFLIYFQGNSAPDKSGLPSDRFSAERTGGSVSTLTIQRTQQEDSAVYLCASSFDRGNIQYFGAGTRLSVL.

This chain uses TRBV20-1 with TRBJ1-4, with 9 nucleotides matching TRBD1. Germline V gene data show CDR1 as DFQATT and CDR2 as SNEGSKA (reference sequence). The CDR3 sequence is 15 residues long. The V and J ends lost 3 bases and 7 bases, in that order; junction bases with no gene match: 9. The CDR3 DNA reads TGCAGTGCTAGTCCTACCGGGACAGGGTTTGAAAAACTGTTTTTT. This gives the protein CSASPTGTGFEKLFF.

The chain is built from TRBV7-8 and TRBJ1-6, with D unclear. This CDR3 spans 12 amino acids. Trimming left V 5 bases short and J 10 bases short, with 9 bases between. The germline V gene has CDR1 SGHVS and CDR2 FQNEAQ. CDR3 nucleotides: TGTGCCAGCAGCCAGGAGCGGTCACCCCTCCACTTT. It is translated as CASSQERSPLHF. The whole variable domain, filled in from reference TRBV7-8 and TRBJ1-6, reads GAGVSQSPRYKVAKRGQDVALRCDPISGHVSLFWYQQALGQGPEFLTYFQNEAQLDKSGLPSDRFFAERPEGSVSTLKIQRTQQEDSAVYLCASSQERSPLHFGNGTRLTVT.

This rearrangement joins TRBV10-2 to TRBJ2-2; 7 bases line up with TRBD2. The CDR3 is 16 residues long. CDR1 and CDR2 (germline): WSHSY, SAAADI. The junction had 11 bases not matched to a gene; V was cut back by 4 bases and J by 6 bases. In DNA form, the CDR3 reads TGCGCCAGCAGTGGTAAGGTAGCGGGCGAAGCCGGGGAGCTGTTTTTT. This translates into CASSGKVAGEAGELFF.

The CDR3 region has the DNA TGTGCCAGCAGCCCCGACATCACCTATGGCTACACCTTC. Protein product: CASSPDITYGYTF. The chain links TRBV7-9 to TRBJ1-2; D not resolved. V was pared by 5 bases and J by 4 bases, with 11 bases between. This CDR3 comprises 13 residues. Germline CDR1 and CDR2: SEHNR and FQNEAQ (reference sequence).

Worth noting for this clone: The junction does not match germline at one end; this may be a read error. This CDR3 reads CASSFGGWGGDF. In DNA form, the CDR3 reads TGTGCCAGCAGCTTTGGGGGCTGGGGTGGGGACTTC. The rearrangement links TRBV5-5 to TRBJ2-4, with a possible D match to TRBD1 (6 bases). The CDR3 consists of 12 residues. Germline-derived CDR1 and CDR2 are SGHKS and YYEKEE (reference sequence).

V is TRBV6-4 and J is TRBJ1-5; D remains ambiguous. The CDR3 has 17 amino acids. Between the trimmed V and J ends, which lost 0 bases and 6 bases, there was a span of 18 bases. CDR1 and CDR2 (germline): MRHNA, SNTAGT. CDR3 nucleotides: TGTGCCAGCAGTGACTCGAAAGGGCGCCGGGAAACTCAGCCCCAGCATTTT. Its translation: CASSDSKGRRETQPQHF.

This chain connects TRBV11-2 to TRBJ1-6; unclear D gene. The CDR3 covers 15 residues. With 2 bases removed from V and 5 bases from J, the gap between germline ends came to 10 bases. The germline CDR1 and CDR2 sequences are SGHAT and FQNNGV. This CDR3 reads CASSLKGDDNSPLHF. Here the CDR3 DNA reads TGTGCCAGCAGCTTAAAGGGAGACGATAATTCACCCCTCCACTTT.

This chain connects TRBV18 to TRBJ2-5; TRBD2 agrees at 7 bases. V dropped 0 bases and J dropped 6; count of bases not matched to a gene: 7. CDR1 and CDR2 from the germline V gene are KGHSH and LQKENI. This CDR3 has 15 residues. In DNA form, the CDR3 reads TGTGCCAGCTCACCACCCTCGGTAGCGGGCCAGACCCAGTACTTC. Its protein product is CASSPPSVAGQTQYF.

The V and J genes are TRBV2 and TRBJ1-2; D is possibly TRBD1 (5 bases). Deletions cut 8 bases from V and 2 bases from J, with 9 bases between. Germline values: CDR1 SNHLY, CDR2 FYNNEI. The CDR3 has 12 amino acids. The CDR3 bases are TGTGCCAGCGGACATCTCAACTATGGCTACACCTTC. This translates into CASGHLNYGYTF.

This clone was seen more than once but under ten times. The chain uses TRBV2 and TRBJ1-5, with 7 bases lining up with TRBD1. J was trimmed by 6 bases and V by 10 bases; bases with no gene match: 15. Per the germline V gene, CDR1 is SNHLY and CDR2 is FYNNEI. This CDR3 has 15 amino acids. The CDR3 DNA is TGTGCCACCTCCAAGGAACAGGGGATCCGTCAGCCCCAGCATTTT. Its protein is CATSKEQGIRQPQHF.

The V call is TRBV5-6, the J call TRBJ2-7; 13 positions agree with TRBD2. With V trimmed by 5 bases and J by 2 bases, 10 bases remained unmatched. The germline gives CDR1 SGHDT, CDR2 YYEEEE. The length of the CDR3 is 17 residues. The CDR3 DNA is TGTGCCAGCAGTCGTACGGGGACTAGCGGGGATCCCTACGAGCAGTACTTC. Its protein is CASSRTGTSGDPYEQYF.

The J gene is TRBJ2-3, the V gene TRBV23-1; 7 bases fit TRBD2. TRBV23-1 is annotated as an ORF whose role is uncertain. The ends lost 2 bases at V and 1 base at J; junction bases unmatched: 12. The CDR3 sequence is 18 residues long. CDR3: CASSQTFPCGGRTDTQYF. The CDR3 DNA reads as TGCGCCAGCAGTCAAACATTCCCTTGCGGGGGTCGCACAGATACGCAGTATTTT.